This T cell receptor (beta chain) was sequenced for a study of T cells in localized non-small cell lung cancer. This clone is medium-sized. Its antigen is undetermined. Study-wide results and limits: T cell clonality was highest in uninvolved adjacent lung, above tumor. Adjacent lung had a median around 60 of the 100 largest tumor clones. Elevated blood T cell density was associated with longer overall survival.

The method was immunoSEQ multiplex PCR; TCRdb's version includes in-frame clones alone and lacks a portion of them. Among about 2,100 clones listed, 35% to 45% were seen once. This clonotype was sampled from a man aged 40 to 70 with stage I lung adenocarcinoma. This specimen consisted of lung tumor tissue, obtained before any cancer treatment.

Here the CDR3 reads CASSQDNLARYNEQFF. The DNA for the CDR3 is TGCGCCAGCAGCCAAGATAACCTAGCCCGGTACAATGAGCAGTTCTTC. The chain combines TRBV4-1 with TRBJ2-1; weak D call: TRBD2 (5 bases). This CDR3 has 16 amino acids. Trimming cost V 0 bases and J 4 bases, with 13 bases left between them. Germline V gene data show CDR1 as MGHRA and CDR2 as YSYEKL.